The clone carrying this T cell receptor beta chain was counted between two and nine times. These data come from a study of regulatory T cells in long-lasting Graves disease. Across the whole study: Newly diagnosed Graves' patients had under 3 months of antithyroid drugs.

Regarding time point: newly diagnosed GD, antithyroid drugs for less than 3 months. With RNA extracted from PBMCs as input, the TCR library was made. Construction of TCR beta libraries relied on iRepertoire HTBI primers and on Arm-PCR targeting CDR3 regions. MiXCR was run by TCRdb on the multiplex PCR reads, yielding one entry per CDR3 protein. The sample carries around 500,000 distinct CDR3 sequences, around an eighth recorded once. Trimming pared 4 bases from V and 8 bases from J, leaving 14 bases between. Germline V gives CDR1 SGHVS, CDR2 FQNEAQ. This CDR3 is 13 amino acids long. The same sample was also studied in work on T cells in Graves' hyperthyroidism and ophthalmopathy. From that paper: Most thyroid-expanded clonotypes above 0.001 were also found in blood. By a 13 V-J model, ophthalmopathy was set apart from stable hyperthyroidism.

This receptor was taken from a man aged 25-45 years with Graves disease. The specimen was peripheral blood mononuclear cells (PBMCs), collected at new diagnosis, from a patient treated with antithyroid drugs. The chain recombines TRBV7-8 with TRBJ1-2, with D perhaps matching TRBD1 (6 bases). CDR3 amino acids: CASSSTGPRGYTF. The CDR3 DNA is TGTGCCAGCAGCTCGACAGGCCCCCGGGGCTACACCTTC.